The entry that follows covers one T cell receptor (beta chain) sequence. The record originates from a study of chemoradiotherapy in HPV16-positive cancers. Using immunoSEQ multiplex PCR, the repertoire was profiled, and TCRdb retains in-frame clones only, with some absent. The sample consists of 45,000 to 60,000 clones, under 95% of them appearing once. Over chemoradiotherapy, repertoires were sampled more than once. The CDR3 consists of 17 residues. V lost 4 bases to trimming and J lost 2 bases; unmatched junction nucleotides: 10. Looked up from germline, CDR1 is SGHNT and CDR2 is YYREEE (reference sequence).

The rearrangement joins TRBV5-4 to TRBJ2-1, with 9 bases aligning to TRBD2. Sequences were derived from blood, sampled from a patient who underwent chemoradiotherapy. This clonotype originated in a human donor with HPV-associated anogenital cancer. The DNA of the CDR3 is TGTGCCAGCAGCCCGAATATAGCGGGAGACACCTACAATGAGCAGTTCTTC. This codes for CASSPNIAGDTYNEQFF.